A selection of T cell receptor beta chains follows, all from one sample in a study of T cell changes during pregnancy in multiple sclerosis. The table came from immunoSEQ multiplex PCR; TCRdb's copy has only in-frame clones and leaves some out. This sample has around 43,000 clones; 75% to 90% occur once, and the top ten carry 0.95% to 1.5%. The sample in question was CD4+ T cells from peripheral blood mononuclear cells, obtained in the first trimester of pregnancy. These receptors came from a female donor with multiple sclerosis, enrolled in a pregnancy study. Each CDR3 is given with its conserved first and last residue. D genes are given only for firm matches. Some rows have no size entry. The others give once, few or many, or a class for an expanded clone.

clone_size: NA
cdr3_length: 18
j_call: TRBJ2-3
d_call: TRBD2
v_call: TRBV7-9
cdr3_nt: TGTGCCAGCAGCTTCTCCCGGACTAGCGGGAGGCCCACAGATACGCAGTATTTT
cdr3_aa: CASSFSRTSGRPTDTQYF

clone_size: NA
cdr3_length: 14
j_call: TRBJ2-5
d_call: TRBD2
v_call: TRBV10-3
cdr3_nt: TGTGCCACGCGGACTAGCGGGCGCCAAGAGACCCAGTACTTC
cdr3_aa: CATRTSGRQETQYF

clone_size: once
cdr3_length: 15
j_call: TRBJ2-3
d_call: NA
v_call: TRBV5-6
cdr3_nt: TGTGCCAGCAGCTTATTTTGGGGAGGCACAGATACGCAGTATTTT
cdr3_aa: CASSLFWGGTDTQYF

clone_size: NA
cdr3_length: 14
j_call: TRBJ2-3
d_call: NA
v_call: TRBV2
cdr3_nt: TGTGCCAGCACCCTGTCCGGGGGAACAGATACGCAGTATTTT
cdr3_aa: CASTLSGGTDTQYF

clone_size: NA
cdr3_length: 15
j_call: TRBJ2-7
d_call: TRBD1
v_call: TRBV28
cdr3_nt: TGTGCCAGCAGTGGGGCGGACAGGGTGAACTACGAGCAGTACTTC
cdr3_aa: CASSGADRVNYEQYF

clone_size: NA
cdr3_length: 13
j_call: TRBJ1-1
d_call: NA
v_call: TRBV6-5
cdr3_nt: TGTGCCAGCAGTGTCACTATGAACACTGAAGCTTTCTTT
cdr3_aa: CASSVTMNTEAFF

clone_size: once
cdr3_length: 15
j_call: TRBJ2-1
d_call: TRBD2
v_call: TRBV7-9
cdr3_nt: TGTGCCAGCAGCTTAGAGGTAGCGGGATCCAATGAGCAGTTCTTC
cdr3_aa: CASSLEVAGSNEQFF

clone_size: NA
cdr3_length: 15
j_call: TRBJ2-2
d_call: NA
v_call: TRBV5-1
cdr3_nt: TGCGCCAGCAGCCGCCGAGAGAGTAGTGGCGGGGAGCTGTTTTTT
cdr3_aa: CASSRRESSGGELFF

clone_size: NA
cdr3_length: 14
j_call: TRBJ2-7
d_call: TRBD1
v_call: TRBV10-1
cdr3_nt: TGCGCCAGCAGTGCGGACAGGGGCCCCTACGAGCAGTACTTC
cdr3_aa: CASSADRGPYEQYF

clone_size: NA
cdr3_length: 15
j_call: TRBJ2-1
d_call: NA
v_call: TRBV7-9
cdr3_nt: TGTGCCAGCAGCCAAGTCGGGGGTTTCTACAATGAGCAGTTCTTC
cdr3_aa: CASSQVGGFYNEQFF

clone_size: NA
cdr3_length: 16
j_call: TRBJ1-5
d_call: NA
v_call: TRBV19
cdr3_nt: TGTGCCAGTAGTATGGGGGCACGGGGACGAAATCAGCCCCAGCATTTT
cdr3_aa: CASSMGARGRNQPQHF

clone_size: NA
cdr3_length: 13
j_call: TRBJ2-5
d_call: TRBD2
v_call: TRBV29-1
cdr3_nt: TGCAGCGTTACAGGTAGCGGGAGTGAGACCCAGTACTTC
cdr3_aa: CSVTGSGSETQYF

clone_size: NA
cdr3_length: 13
j_call: TRBJ2-3
d_call: TRBD2
v_call: TRBV11-3
cdr3_nt: TGTGCCAGCAAACGGCGGGAGGTAGATACGCAGTATTTT
cdr3_aa: CASKRREVDTQYF

clone_size: NA
cdr3_length: 13
j_call: TRBJ2-5
d_call: NA
v_call: TRBV27
cdr3_nt: TGTGCCAGCAGTTTCTTCAGGGAAGAGACCCAGTACTTC
cdr3_aa: CASSFFREETQYF

clone_size: NA
cdr3_length: 14
j_call: TRBJ2-5
d_call: NA
v_call: TRBV2
cdr3_nt: TGTGCCAGCAGTGAAGCGTACCTCAGGGAGACCCAGTACTTC
cdr3_aa: CASSEAYLRETQYF

clone_size: NA
cdr3_length: 14
j_call: TRBJ2-7
d_call: TRBD2
v_call: TRBV11-2
cdr3_nt: TGTGCCAGCAGCCCCACTAGCGTTTACTACGAGCAGTACTTC
cdr3_aa: CASSPTSVYYEQYF

clone_size: NA
cdr3_length: 16
j_call: TRBJ2-5
d_call: TRBD1
v_call: TRBV5-1
cdr3_nt: TGCGCCAGCAGCTTCGCTCCGGGACAGGGGTTGGAGACCCAGTACTTC
cdr3_aa: CASSFAPGQGLETQYF

clone_size: NA
cdr3_length: 18
j_call: TRBJ2-3
d_call: TRBD2
v_call: TRBV7-2
cdr3_nt: TGTGCCAGCAGCTTTTCTAGCGGGGGTTACACCAGCACAGATACGCAGTATTTT
cdr3_aa: CASSFSSGGYTSTDTQYF

clone_size: NA
cdr3_length: 16
j_call: TRBJ1-1
d_call: NA
v_call: TRBV5-1
cdr3_nt: TGCGCCAGCAGCTTGTCAGGGACACCCAGGGAAACTGAAGCTTTCTTT
cdr3_aa: CASSLSGTPRETEAFF

clone_size: few
cdr3_length: 16
j_call: TRBJ2-1
d_call: TRBD2
v_call: TRBV6-5
cdr3_nt: TGTGCCAGCAGTTACTCGATACTAGCGGGAGGCAATGAGCAGTTCTTC
cdr3_aa: CASSYSILAGGNEQFF

clone_size: NA
cdr3_length: 16
j_call: TRBJ2-1
d_call: TRBD1
v_call: TRBV18
cdr3_nt: TGTGCCAGCTCACTTCCGGTCGGACAGGCGAGCAATGAGCAGTTCTTC
cdr3_aa: CASSLPVGQASNEQFF

clone_size: NA
cdr3_length: 15
j_call: TRBJ2-3
d_call: NA
v_call: TRBV19
cdr3_nt: TGTGCCAGTAGTAATTACGGGGGAGACGCAGATACGCAGTATTTT
cdr3_aa: CASSNYGGDADTQYF

clone_size: NA
cdr3_length: 11
j_call: TRBJ2-7
d_call: TRBD2
v_call: TRBV5-1
cdr3_nt: TGCGCCAGCACTAGCGGGTTTGAGCAGTACTTC
cdr3_aa: CASTSGFEQYF